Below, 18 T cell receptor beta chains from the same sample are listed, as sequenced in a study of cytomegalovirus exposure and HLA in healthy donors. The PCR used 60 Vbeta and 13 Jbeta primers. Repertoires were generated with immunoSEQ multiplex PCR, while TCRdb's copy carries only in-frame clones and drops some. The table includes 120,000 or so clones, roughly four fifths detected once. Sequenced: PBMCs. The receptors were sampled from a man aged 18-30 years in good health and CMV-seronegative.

The chain's CDR3 is CASSLHGGGEDTQYF. CDR3 sequence (DNA): TGTGCCAGCAGCTTACACGGGGGGGGCGAGGATACGCAGTATTTT. The chain employs TRBV11-2 and TRBJ2-3; 8 nucleotides agree with TRBD2. Germline loops: CDR1 SGHAT, CDR2 FQNNGV. The ends lost 2 bases at V and 6 bases at J; junction bases unmatched: 7. The CDR3 contains 15 residues. Looking up the rest from reference TRBV11-2 and TRBJ2-3 gives the full variable domain: EAGVAQSPRYKIIEKRQSVAFWCNPISGHATLYWYQQILGQGPKLLIQFQNNGVVDDSQLPKDRFSAERLKGVDSTLKIQPAKLEDSAVYLCASSLHGGGEDTQYFGPGTRLTVL.

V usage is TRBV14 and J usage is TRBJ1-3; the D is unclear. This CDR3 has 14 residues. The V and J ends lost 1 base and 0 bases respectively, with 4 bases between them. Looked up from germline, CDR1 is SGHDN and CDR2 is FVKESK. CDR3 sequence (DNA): TGTGCCAGCAGCCAAGTTCTCTCTGGAAACACCATATATTTT. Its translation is CASSQVLSGNTIYF. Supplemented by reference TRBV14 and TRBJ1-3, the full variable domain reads EAGVTQFPSHSVIEKGQTVTLRCDPISGHDNLYWYRRVMGKEIKFLLHFVKESKQDESGMPNNRFLAERTGGTYSTLKVQPAELEDSGVYFCASSQVLSGNTIYFGEGSWLTVV.

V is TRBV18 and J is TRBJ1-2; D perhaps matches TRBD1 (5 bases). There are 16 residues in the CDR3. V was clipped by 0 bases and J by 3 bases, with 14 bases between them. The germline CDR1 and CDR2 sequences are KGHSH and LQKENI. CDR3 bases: TGTGCCAGCTCACCACCACCCGGGGGGGGAGACTATGGCTACACCTTC. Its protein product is CASSPPPGGGDYGYTF. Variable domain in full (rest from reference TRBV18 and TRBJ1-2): NAGVMQNPRHLVRRRGQEARLRCSPMKGHSHVYWYRQLPEEGLKFMVYLQKENIIDESGMPKERFSAEFPKEGPSILRIQQVVRGDSAAYFCASSPPPGGGDYGYTFGSGTRLTVV.

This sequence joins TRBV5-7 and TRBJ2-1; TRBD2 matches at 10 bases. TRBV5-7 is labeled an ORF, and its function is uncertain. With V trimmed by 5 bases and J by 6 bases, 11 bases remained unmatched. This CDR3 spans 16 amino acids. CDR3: CASRNHTSGVLNEQFF. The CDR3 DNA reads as TGTGCCAGCAGGAACCATACTAGCGGGGTACTCAATGAGCAGTTCTTC.

The CDR3 sequence is CASSFSGRDYGYTF. The CDR3 nucleotides are TGTGCCAGCAGCTTCTCAGGGCGCGACTATGGCTACACCTTC. The V call is TRBV7-3, the J call TRBJ1-2, with D possibly matching TRBD1 (5 bases). The CDR3 runs to 14 residues. The V and J ends lost 3 bases and 3 bases respectively, with 11 bases between them. CDR1 and CDR2 from the germline V gene are SGHTA and FQGTGA.

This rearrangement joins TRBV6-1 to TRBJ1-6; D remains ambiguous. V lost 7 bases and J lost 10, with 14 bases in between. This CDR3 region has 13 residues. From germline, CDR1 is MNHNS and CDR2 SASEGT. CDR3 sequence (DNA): TGTGCCAGCAAGGTCGACAAAGGCTCACCCCTCCACTTT. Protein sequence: CASKVDKGSPLHF.

CDR3 nucleotide sequence: TGTGCCAGCAGGCGCGAGCGTGGAGAGCAGTACTTC. This sequence encodes CASRRERGEQYF. The gene calls are TRBV6-1 and TRBJ2-7, with D unclear. Trimming removed 6 bases at V and 7 bases at J, with 13 bases between. Germline V gives CDR1 MNHNS, CDR2 SASEGT. The CDR3 covers 12 residues.

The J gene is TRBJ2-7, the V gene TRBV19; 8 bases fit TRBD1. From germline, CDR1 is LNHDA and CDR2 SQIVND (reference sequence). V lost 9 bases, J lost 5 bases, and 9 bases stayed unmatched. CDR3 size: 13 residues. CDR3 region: CASQQGVGNEQYF. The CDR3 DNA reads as TGTGCCAGCCAACAGGGGGTTGGGAACGAGCAGTACTTC.

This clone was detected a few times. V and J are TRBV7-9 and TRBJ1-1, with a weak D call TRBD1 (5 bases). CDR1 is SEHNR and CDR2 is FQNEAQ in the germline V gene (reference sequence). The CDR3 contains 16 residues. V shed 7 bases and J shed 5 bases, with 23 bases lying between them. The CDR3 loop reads CASTKTTSGGETEAFF. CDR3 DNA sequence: TGTGCCAGCACCAAAACTACCTCCGGGGGGGAGACTGAAGCTTTCTTT.

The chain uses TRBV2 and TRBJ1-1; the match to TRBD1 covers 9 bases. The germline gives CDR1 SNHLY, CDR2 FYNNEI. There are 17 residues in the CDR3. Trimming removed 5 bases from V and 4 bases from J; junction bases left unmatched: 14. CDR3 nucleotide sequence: TGTGCCAGCAGTAACCTGGGGACAGGGCTAAGTGGCACTGAAGCTTTCTTT. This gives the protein CASSNLGTGLSGTEAFF.

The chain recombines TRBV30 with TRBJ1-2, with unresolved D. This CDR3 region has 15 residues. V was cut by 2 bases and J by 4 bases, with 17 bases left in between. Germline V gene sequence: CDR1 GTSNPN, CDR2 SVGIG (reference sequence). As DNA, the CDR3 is TGTGCCTGGAGTCCCAGAACAAACAGAGTCTATGGCTACACCTTC. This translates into CAWSPRTNRVYGYTF. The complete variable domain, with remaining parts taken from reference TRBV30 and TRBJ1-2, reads SQTIHQWPATLVQPVGSPLSLECTVEGTSNPNLYWYRQAAGRGLQLLFYSVGIGQISSEVPQNLSASRPQDRQFILSSKKLLLSDSGFYLCAWSPRTNRVYGYTFGSGTRLTVV.

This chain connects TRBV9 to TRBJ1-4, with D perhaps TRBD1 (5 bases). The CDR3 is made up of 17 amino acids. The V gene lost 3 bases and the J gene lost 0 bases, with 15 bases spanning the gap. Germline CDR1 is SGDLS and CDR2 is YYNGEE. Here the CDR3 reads CASSEGRSHPTNEKLFF. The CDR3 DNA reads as TGTGCCAGCAGCGAGGGGCGGAGCCACCCAACTAATGAAAAACTGTTTTTT.

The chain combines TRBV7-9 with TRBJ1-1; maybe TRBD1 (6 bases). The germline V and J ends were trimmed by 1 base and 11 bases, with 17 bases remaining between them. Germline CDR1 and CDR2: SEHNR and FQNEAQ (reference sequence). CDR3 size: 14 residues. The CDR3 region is CASSLEGRGALAFF. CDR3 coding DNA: TGTGCCAGCAGCTTAGAAGGCAGGGGCGCGCTGGCTTTCTTT.

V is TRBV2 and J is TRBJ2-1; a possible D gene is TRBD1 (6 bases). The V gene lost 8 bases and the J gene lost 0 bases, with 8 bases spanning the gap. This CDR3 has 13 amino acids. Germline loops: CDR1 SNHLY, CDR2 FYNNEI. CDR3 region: CASVGGSYNEQFF. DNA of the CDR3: TGTGCCAGCGTAGGGGGCTCCTACAATGAGCAGTTCTTC.

In DNA form, the CDR3 reads TGTGCCAGCAGCCCAGGACTAGACCTCAGCTCCTACAATGAGCAGTTCTTC. This sequence encodes CASSPGLDLSSYNEQFF. V and J are TRBV7-9 and TRBJ2-1, with TRBD2 matching 7 bases. The junction had 10 bases not matched to a gene; V was cut back by 5 bases and J by 0 bases. There are 17 residues in the CDR3. The germline V gene encodes CDR1 SEHNR and CDR2 FQNEAQ (reference sequence).

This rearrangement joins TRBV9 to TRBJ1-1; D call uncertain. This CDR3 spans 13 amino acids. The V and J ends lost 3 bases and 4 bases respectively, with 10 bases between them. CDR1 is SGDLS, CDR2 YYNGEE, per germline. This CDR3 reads CASSASGFTEAFF. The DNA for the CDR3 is TGTGCCAGCAGCGCGTCAGGTTTCACTGAAGCTTTCTTT.

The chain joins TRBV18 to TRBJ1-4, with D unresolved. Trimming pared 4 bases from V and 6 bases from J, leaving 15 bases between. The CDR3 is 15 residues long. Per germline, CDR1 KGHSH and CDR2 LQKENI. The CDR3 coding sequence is TGTGCCAGCTCACTTACGGTGGCGCGGGATGAAAAACTGTTTTTT. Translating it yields CASSLTVARDEKLFF.

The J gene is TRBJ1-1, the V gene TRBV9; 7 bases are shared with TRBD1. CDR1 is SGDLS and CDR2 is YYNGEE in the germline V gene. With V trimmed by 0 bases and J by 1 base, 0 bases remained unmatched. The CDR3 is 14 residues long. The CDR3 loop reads CASSVGTGNTEAFF. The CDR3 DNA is TGTGCCAGCAGCGTAGGGACAGGGAACACTGAAGCTTTCTTT.